The present T cell receptor (beta chain) was sequenced within a study of Ad26.COV2.S vaccination and SARS-CoV-2 variants. Study context: Ad26.COV2.S arm of COV1001 included the donor. Recipients of Ad26.COV2.S got it intramuscularly, once or twice 56 days apart. Study-wide results and limits: Total responses of T cells may have been underestimated by the analyses of TCR breadth and depth.

About this clone itself: Antigen: not known.

This CDR3 is built from 15 residues. CDR1 and CDR2 from the germline V gene are SGHNT and YENEEA. The ends lost 6 bases at V and 4 bases at J; junction bases unmatched: 9. Repertoires were generated with immunoSEQ multiplex PCR, while TCRdb's copy carries only in-frame clones and drops some. The table records some 350,000 clones, 85% to 90% of them present only once. Treatment reported: 15 to 20 received Ad26.COV2.S at low or high dose, single or two shots; about five received placebo; per-sample allocation not given. Each sample was drawn 63 days after the first injection (of vaccine or placebo). This TCR derives from a person between 18 and 65 years old who received the Ad26.COV2.S COVID-19 vaccine or a placebo. Material: peripheral blood, obtained in a trial of Ad26.COV2.S vaccine versus placebo. The V and J genes are TRBV11-3 and TRBJ2-3; 8 bases line up with TRBD2. CDR3 bases: TGTGCCAGCAGAATTAGCGGGAAATTCTCAGATACGCAGTATTTT. Protein sequence: CASRISGKFSDTQYF.